This T cell receptor beta chain was retrieved from a study of blood T cell repertoires in COVID-19. Study details: Whether acute or convalescent, the COVID-19 samples came from the United States, Italy and Spain.

In the authors' workflow: How many nucleated cells were present was estimated from reference gene primer amplification. Generated by immunoSEQ multiplex PCR, the TCRdb table keeps only in-frame clones and is missing some. That table furnishes V, J and clone size, whereas the DNA furnished D and trimming. The data show 250,000 or so clones, with roughly nine tenths seen just once and approximately 4.6% held by the top ten. The germline gives CDR1 SGHTS, CDR2 YDEGEE. Trimming left V 7 bases short and J 4 bases short, with 12 bases between. CDR3 size: 13 residues. This sequence originates from a woman between 40 and 50 years old who had recovered from COVID-19. The sequencing sample was made of peripheral blood. This sequence joins TRBV5-8 and TRBJ1-5, with a weak D call TRBD1 (6 bases). CDR3 residues: CASPWGLNQPQHF. The CDR3 bases are TGTGCCAGCCCATGGGGGCTGAATCAGCCCCAGCATTTT. Combining the CDR3 with reference TRBV5-8 and TRBJ1-5 gives the whole variable domain EAGVTQSPTHLIKTRGQQATLRCSPISGHTSVYWYQQALGLGLQFLLWYDEGEERNRGNFPPRFSGRQFPNYSSELNVNALELEDSALYLCASPWGLNQPQHFGDGTRLSIL.